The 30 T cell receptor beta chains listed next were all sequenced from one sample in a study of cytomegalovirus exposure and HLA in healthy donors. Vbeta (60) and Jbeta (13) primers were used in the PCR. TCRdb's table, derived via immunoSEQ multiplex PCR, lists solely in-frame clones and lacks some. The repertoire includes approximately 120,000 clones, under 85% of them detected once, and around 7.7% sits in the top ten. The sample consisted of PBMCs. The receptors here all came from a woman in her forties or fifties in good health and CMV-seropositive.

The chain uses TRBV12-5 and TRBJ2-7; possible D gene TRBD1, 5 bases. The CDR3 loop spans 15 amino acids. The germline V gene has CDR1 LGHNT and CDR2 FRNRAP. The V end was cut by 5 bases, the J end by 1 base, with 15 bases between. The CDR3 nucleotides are TGTGCTAGTGGTACCAGGGCTCCGCTTTCCTACGAGCAGTACTTC. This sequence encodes CASGTRAPLSYEQYF.

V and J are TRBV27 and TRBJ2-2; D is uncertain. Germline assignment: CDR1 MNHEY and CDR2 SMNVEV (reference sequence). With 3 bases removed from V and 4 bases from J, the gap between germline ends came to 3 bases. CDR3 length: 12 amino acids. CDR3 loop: CASSFGTGELFF. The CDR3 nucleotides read TGTGCCAGCAGTTTCGGCACCGGGGAGCTGTTTTTT.

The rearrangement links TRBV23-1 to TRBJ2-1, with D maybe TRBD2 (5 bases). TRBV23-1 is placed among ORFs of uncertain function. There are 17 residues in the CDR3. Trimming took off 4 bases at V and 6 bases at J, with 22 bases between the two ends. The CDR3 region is CASSRPHPQRAVNEQFF. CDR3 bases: TGCGCCAGCAGTCGACCACACCCCCAGAGGGCAGTCAATGAGCAGTTCTTC.

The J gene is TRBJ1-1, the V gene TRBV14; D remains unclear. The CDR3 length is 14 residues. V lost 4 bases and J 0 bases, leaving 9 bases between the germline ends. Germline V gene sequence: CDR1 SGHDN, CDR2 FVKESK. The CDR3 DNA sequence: TGTGCCAGCAGCCCGAACGCGATGAACACTGAAGCTTTCTTT. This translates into CASSPNAMNTEAFF.

DNA of the CDR3: TGTGCCAGCAGTGAAGGGACTAGCGGCTTCTACAATGAGCAGTTCTTC. The encoded protein is CASSEGTSGFYNEQFF. The chain joins TRBV2 to TRBJ2-1, with TRBD2 matching over 10 bases. Germline assignment: CDR1 SNHLY and CDR2 FYNNEI. V gave up 1 base and J gave up 3 bases; unmatched junction bases: 3. The CDR3 has 16 amino acids.

CDR3 sequence reads: CASSRMDRTAGELFF. Here the CDR3 DNA reads TGTGCCAGCAGCAGAATGGACAGGACGGCCGGGGAGCTGTTTTTT. The chain has TRBV5-8 and TRBJ2-2; 7 bases are a match to TRBD1. CDR3 size: 15 residues. V dropped 4 bases and J dropped 6; count of bases not matched to a gene: 9. CDR1 is SGHTS and CDR2 is YDEGEE in the germline V gene.

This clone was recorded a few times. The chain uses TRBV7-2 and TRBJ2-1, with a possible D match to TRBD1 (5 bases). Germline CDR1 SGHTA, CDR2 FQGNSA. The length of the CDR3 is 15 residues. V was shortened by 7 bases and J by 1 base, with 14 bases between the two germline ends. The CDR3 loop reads CASTLGSGSYNEQFF. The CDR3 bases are TGTGCCAGCACCTTGGGGTCAGGGTCCTACAATGAGCAGTTCTTC. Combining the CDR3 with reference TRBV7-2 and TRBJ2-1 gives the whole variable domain GAGVSQSPSNKVTEKGKDVELRCDPISGHTALYWYRQSLGQGLEFLIYFQGNSAPDKSGLPSDRFSAERTGGSVSTLTIQRTQQEDSAVYLCASTLGSGSYNEQFFGPGTRLTVL.

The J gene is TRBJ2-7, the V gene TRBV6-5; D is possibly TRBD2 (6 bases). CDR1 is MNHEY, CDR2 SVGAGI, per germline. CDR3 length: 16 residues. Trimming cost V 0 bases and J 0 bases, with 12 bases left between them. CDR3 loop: CASSYSKRASSYEQYF. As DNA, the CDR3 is TGTGCCAGCAGTTACTCGAAGCGGGCCAGCTCCTACGAGCAGTACTTC.

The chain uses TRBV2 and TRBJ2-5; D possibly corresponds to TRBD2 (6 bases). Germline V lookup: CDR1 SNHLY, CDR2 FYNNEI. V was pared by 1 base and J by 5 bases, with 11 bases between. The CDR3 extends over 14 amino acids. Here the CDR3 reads CASSEVGGMETQYF. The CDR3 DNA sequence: TGTGCCAGCAGTGAAGTCGGGGGAATGGAGACCCAGTACTTC.

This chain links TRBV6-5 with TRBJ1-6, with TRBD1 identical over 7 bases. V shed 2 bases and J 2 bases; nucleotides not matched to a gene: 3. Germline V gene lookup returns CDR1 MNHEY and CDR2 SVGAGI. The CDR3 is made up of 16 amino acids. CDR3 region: CASSYEGATYNSPLHF. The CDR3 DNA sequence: TGTGCCAGCAGTTACGAGGGGGCGACCTATAATTCACCCCTCCACTTT.

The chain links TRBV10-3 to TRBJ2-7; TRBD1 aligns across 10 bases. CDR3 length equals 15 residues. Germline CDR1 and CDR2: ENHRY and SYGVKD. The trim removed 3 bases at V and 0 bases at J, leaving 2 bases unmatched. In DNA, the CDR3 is TGTGCCATCAGTGATCGGACAGGGGGCTCCTACGAGCAGTACTTC. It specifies CAISDRTGGSYEQYF.

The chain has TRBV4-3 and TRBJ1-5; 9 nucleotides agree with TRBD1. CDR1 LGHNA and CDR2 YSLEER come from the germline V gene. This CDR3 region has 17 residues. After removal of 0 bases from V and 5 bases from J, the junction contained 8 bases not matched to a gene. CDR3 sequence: CASSQDRIGQGYQPQHF. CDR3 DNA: TGCGCCAGCAGCCAAGATCGTATAGGACAGGGGTATCAGCCCCAGCATTTT.

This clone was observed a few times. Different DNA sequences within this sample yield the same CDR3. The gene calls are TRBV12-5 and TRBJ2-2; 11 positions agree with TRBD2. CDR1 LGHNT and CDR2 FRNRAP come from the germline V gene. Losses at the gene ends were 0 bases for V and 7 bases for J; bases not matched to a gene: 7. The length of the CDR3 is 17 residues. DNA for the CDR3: TGTGCTAGTGGTTTGGTACTAGCGGGAGTAGGAGTCGGGGAGCTGTTTTTT. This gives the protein CASGLVLAGVGVGELFF.

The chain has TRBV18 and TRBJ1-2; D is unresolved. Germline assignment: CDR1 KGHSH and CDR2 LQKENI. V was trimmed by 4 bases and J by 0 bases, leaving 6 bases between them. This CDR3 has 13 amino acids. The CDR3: CASSLGANYGYTF. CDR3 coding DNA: TGTGCCAGCTCACTAGGAGCTAACTATGGCTACACCTTC.

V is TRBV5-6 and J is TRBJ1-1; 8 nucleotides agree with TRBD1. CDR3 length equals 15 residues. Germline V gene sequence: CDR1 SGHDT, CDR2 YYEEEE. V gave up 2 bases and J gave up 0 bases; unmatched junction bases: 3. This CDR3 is CASSFGQGLNTEAFF. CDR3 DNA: TGTGCCAGCAGCTTTGGACAGGGTCTGAACACTGAAGCTTTCTTT.

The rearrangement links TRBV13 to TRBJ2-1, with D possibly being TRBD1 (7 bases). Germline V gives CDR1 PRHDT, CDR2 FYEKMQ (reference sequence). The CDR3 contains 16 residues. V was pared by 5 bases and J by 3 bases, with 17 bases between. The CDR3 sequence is CASSPNRGTDYNEQFF. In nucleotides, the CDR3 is TGTGCCAGCAGCCCAAATCGGGGGACAGACTACAATGAGCAGTTCTTC.

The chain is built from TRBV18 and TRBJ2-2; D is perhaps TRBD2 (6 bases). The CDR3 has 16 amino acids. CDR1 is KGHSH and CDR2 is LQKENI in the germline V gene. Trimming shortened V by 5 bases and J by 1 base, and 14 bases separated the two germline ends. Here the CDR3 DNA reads TGTGCCAGCTCAGGGACTGCCGGAGGGAACACCGGGGAGCTGTTTTTT. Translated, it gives CASSGTAGGNTGELFF.

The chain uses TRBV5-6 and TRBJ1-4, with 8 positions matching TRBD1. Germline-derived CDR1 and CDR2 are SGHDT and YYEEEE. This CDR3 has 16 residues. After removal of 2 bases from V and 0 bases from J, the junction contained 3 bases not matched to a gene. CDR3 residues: CASSLDRGATNEKLFF. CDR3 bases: TGTGCCAGCAGCTTAGACAGGGGTGCAACTAATGAAAAACTGTTTTTT.

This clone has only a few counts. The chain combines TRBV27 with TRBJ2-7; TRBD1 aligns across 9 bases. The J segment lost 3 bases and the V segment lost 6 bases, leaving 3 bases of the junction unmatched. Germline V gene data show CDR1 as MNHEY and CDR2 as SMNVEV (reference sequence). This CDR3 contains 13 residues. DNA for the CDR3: TGTGCCAGCAGCCGGGACAGGGACTACGAGCAGTACTTC. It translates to CASSRDRDYEQYF.

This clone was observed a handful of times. The CDR3 DNA follows: TGTGCCAGCAGCGTAGAGGGGAGGGGCACCGGGGAGCTGTTTTTT. Its translation is CASSVEGRGTGELFF. This chain links TRBV9 with TRBJ2-2; TRBD2 agrees at 7 bases. The CDR3 length is 15 residues. Germline V gene data show CDR1 as SGDLS and CDR2 as YYNGEE. The V gene end was trimmed by 0 bases and the J gene end by 4 bases; junction bases not matched to a gene: 3. Variable domain in full (rest from reference TRBV9 and TRBJ2-2): DSGVTQTPKHLITATGQRVTLRCSPRSGDLSVYWYQQSLDQGLQFLIQYYNGEERAKGNILERFSAQQFPDLHSELNLSSLELGDSALYFCASSVEGRGTGELFFGEGSRLTVL.

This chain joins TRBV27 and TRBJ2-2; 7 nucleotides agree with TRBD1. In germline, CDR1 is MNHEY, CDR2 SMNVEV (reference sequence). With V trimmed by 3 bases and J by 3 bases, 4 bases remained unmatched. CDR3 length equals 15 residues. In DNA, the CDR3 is TGTGCCAGCAGTTTGGCGACAGGGTACACCGGGGAGCTGTTTTTT. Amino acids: CASSLATGYTGELFF.

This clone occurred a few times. CDR3 in amino acids: CASSPTGGDSPLHF. The CDR3 nucleotides read TGTGCCAGCAGTCCGACAGGGGGTGATTCACCCCTCCACTTT. The chain uses TRBV25-1 and TRBJ1-6; 9 bases are shared with TRBD1. Germline CDR1 and CDR2: MGHDK and SYGVNS. The CDR3 length is 14 residues. V lost 5 bases to trimming and J lost 8 bases; unmatched junction nucleotides: 4.

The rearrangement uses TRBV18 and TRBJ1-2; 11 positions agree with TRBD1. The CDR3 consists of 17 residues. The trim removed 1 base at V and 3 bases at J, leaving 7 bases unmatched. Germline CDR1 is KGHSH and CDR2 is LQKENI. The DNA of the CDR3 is TGTGCCAGCTCACCACGACTAAGGGACAGGGGGGACTATGGCTACACCTTC. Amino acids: CASSPRLRDRGDYGYTF.

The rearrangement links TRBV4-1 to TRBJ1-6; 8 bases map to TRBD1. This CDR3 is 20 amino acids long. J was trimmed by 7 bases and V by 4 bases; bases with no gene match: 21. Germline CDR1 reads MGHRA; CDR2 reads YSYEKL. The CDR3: CASSRLWGTGVNPSNSPLHF. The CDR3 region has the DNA TGCGCCAGCAGCCGACTATGGGGGACAGGAGTCAATCCTAGCAATTCACCCCTCCACTTT.

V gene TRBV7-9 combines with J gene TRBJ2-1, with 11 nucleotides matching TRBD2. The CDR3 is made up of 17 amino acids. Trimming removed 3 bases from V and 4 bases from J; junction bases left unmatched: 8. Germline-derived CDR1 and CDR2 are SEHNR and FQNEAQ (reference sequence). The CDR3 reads CASSLGGTSGTYNEQFF. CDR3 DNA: TGTGCCAGCAGCTTGGGGGGGACTAGCGGTACGTACAATGAGCAGTTCTTC. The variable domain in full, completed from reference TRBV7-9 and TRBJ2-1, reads DTGVSQNPRHKITKRGQNVTFRCDPISEHNRLYWYRQTLGQGPEFLTYFQNEAQLEKSRLLSDRFSAERPKGSFSTLEIQRTEQGDSAMYLCASSLGGTSGTYNEQFFGPGTRLTVL.

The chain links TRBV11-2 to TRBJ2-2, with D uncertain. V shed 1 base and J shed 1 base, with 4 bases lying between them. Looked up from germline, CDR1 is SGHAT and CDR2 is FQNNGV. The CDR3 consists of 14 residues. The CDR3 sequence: CASSLGQNTGELFF. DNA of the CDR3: TGTGCCAGCAGCTTAGGGCAGAACACCGGGGAGCTGTTTTTT.

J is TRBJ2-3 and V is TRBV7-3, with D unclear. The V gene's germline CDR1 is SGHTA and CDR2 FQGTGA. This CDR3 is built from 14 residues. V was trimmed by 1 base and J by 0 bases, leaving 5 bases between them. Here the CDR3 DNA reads TGTGCCAGCAGCTTAATCGGGAGCACAGATACGCAGTATTTT. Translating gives CASSLIGSTDTQYF.

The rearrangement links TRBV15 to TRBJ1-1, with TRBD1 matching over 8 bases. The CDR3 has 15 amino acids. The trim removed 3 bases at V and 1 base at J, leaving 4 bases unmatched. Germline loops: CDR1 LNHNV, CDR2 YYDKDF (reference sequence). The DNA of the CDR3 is TGTGCCACCAGCAGGGGTGGACAGGGGAACACTGAAGCTTTCTTT. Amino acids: CATSRGGQGNTEAFF.

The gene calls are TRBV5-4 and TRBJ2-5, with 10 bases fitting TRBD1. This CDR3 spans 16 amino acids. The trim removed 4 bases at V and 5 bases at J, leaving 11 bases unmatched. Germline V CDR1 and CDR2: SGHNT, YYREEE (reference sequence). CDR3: CASSGGGTGVFETQYF. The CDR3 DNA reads TGTGCCAGCAGCGGAGGTGGGACAGGGGTTTTCGAGACCCAGTACTTC.

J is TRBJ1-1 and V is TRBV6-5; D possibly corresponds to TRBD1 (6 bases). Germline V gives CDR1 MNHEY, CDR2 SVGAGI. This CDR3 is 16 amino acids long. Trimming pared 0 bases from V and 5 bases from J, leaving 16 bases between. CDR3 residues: CASSYSKERGGTEAFF. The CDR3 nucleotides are TGTGCCAGCAGTTACTCGAAGGAAAGGGGGGGAACTGAAGCTTTCTTT.